The next 9 T cell receptor beta chains were all read from a single sample in a study of quantifying T cell responses using KT2 cells. In the study overall: RNA was reverse transcribed with TCR alpha and beta constant-region primers.

An oligo carrying a UMI was ligated to the cDNA 3' end. The first PCR ran 4 to 5 cycles with an equimolar RC1.1 and RC1.2 beta primer mix. TCRdb re-called the UMI-ligation and nested PCR reads with MiXCR, one entry per CDR3 protein. The sample contains over 25,000 distinct CDR3 sequences, 10% of which appear only once. Input material: PBMCs spiked with cells of the T cell clone KT2. The receptors were sampled from a human donor.

The chain employs TRBV6-6 and TRBJ2-3, with D unresolved. The CDR3 covers 13 residues. Trimming shortened V by 2 bases and J by 4 bases, and 7 bases separated the two germline ends. Germline V gene sequence: CDR1 MNHNY, CDR2 SVGAGI (reference sequence). Written as DNA, the CDR3 is TGTGCCAGCAGTTACCTAGTTGCAGATACGCAGTATTTT. It is translated as CASSYLVADTQYF.

This clonotype showed up just a few times. V usage is TRBV4-3 and J usage is TRBJ2-2; 7 positions match TRBD2. The V gene's germline CDR1 is LGHNA and CDR2 YSLEER. The V segment lost 0 bases and the J segment 3 bases; nucleotides outside the gene matches: 7. The CDR3 sequence is 17 residues long. The CDR3 region is CASSQERTGLDTGELFF. DNA for the CDR3: TGCGCCAGCAGCCAAGAAAGAACCGGACTAGACACCGGGGAGCTGTTTTTT.

This clonotype was picked up a small number of times. This rearrangement joins TRBV5-1 to TRBJ2-1; 9 nucleotides line up with TRBD1. The CDR3 totals 17 residues. CDR1 SGHRS and CDR2 YFSETQ come from the germline V gene. Trimming removed 3 bases from V and 9 bases from J; junction bases left unmatched: 16. CDR3: CASSSTGPGQGGTEQFF. CDR3 DNA: TGCGCCAGCAGCTCGACGGGCCCGGGACAGGGAGGCACTGAGCAGTTCTTC.

This clonotype was seen a handful of times. The rearrangement uses TRBV12-3 or TRBV12-4 and TRBJ2-6; D is uncertain. The CDR3 spans 15 residues. V lost 6 bases and J 0 bases, leaving 9 bases between the germline ends. The CDR3 DNA reads TGTGCCAGCAGCGATCCCAGCTCTGGGGCCAACGTCCTGACTTTC. Its protein is CASSDPSSGANVLTF.

This clonotype was detected many times. This rearrangement joins TRBV13 to TRBJ1-1; no clear D gene. Germline V lookup: CDR1 PRHDT, CDR2 FYEKMQ (reference sequence). The V end lost 5 bases, the J end lost 1 base, and 14 bases lay between the germline ends. This CDR3 has 15 amino acids. DNA of the CDR3: TGTGCCAGCAGCCCCTTTCGAGACACGAACACTGAAGCTTTCTTT. It encodes CASSPFRDTNTEAFF. Full variable domain (missing parts from reference TRBV13 and TRBJ1-1): AAGVIQSPRHLIKEKRETATLKCYPIPRHDTVYWYQQGPGQDPQFLISFYEKMQSDKGSIPDRFSAQQFSDYHSELNMSSLELGDSALYFCASSPFRDTNTEAFFGQGTRLTVV.

There are a few counts of this clonotype. The chain carries TRBV29-1 and TRBJ2-2, with 8 bases lining up with TRBD1. The CDR3 has 13 amino acids. The V and J ends lost 6 bases and 4 bases, in that order; junction bases with no gene match: 4. Germline loops: CDR1 SQVTM, CDR2 ANQGSEA. Written as DNA, the CDR3 is TGCAGCGTGGACGGACAGGGCACCGGGGAGCTGTTTTTT. Its translation is CSVDGQGTGELFF.

This clonotype was detected many times. The V call is TRBV6-5, the J call TRBJ1-1, with no clear D. Germline values: CDR1 MNHEY, CDR2 SVGAGI. The CDR3 is made up of 15 amino acids. Trimming took 2 bases from V and 0 from J, leaving 10 bases between them. The CDR3 sequence is CASSYAPPMNTEAFF. CDR3 nucleotides: TGTGCCAGCAGTTACGCGCCCCCCATGAACACTGAAGCTTTCTTT.

This clonotype has more than one count but fewer than ten. The chain has TRBV6-5 and TRBJ1-5; D ambiguous. This CDR3 spans 15 amino acids. The V end lost 5 bases, the J end lost 0 bases, and 11 bases lay between the germline ends. The germline V gene has CDR1 MNHEY and CDR2 SVGAGI. This chain's CDR3 is CASSPVYGSNQPQHF. Here the CDR3 DNA reads TGTGCCAGCAGTCCCGTTTACGGTAGCAATCAGCCCCAGCATTTT.

The V gene is TRBV29-1, the J gene TRBJ2-3; the D gene is possibly TRBD2 (5 bases). V was trimmed by 1 base and J by 3 bases, leaving 11 bases between them. This CDR3 is built from 14 residues. Germline V gene lookup returns CDR1 SQVTM and CDR2 ANQGSEA. The CDR3 DNA is TGCAGCGTTGAAGGGAGGCCGGGAACAGATACGCAGTATTTT. Amino acids: CSVEGRPGTDTQYF.